This T cell receptor beta chain was obtained from a study of T cell repertoires in cytomegalovirus infection. Study as a whole: Public TCR beta signatures were indicative of both CMV infection and a matching HLA type.

This clonotype has at least ten counts. The antigen is not known. From the reads, TCRdb called clonotypes with MiXCR, one entry per CDR3 protein. The table has about 250,000 distinct CDR3 sequences, roughly an eighth seen once. Whole-study results and caveats: Public TCR beta family frequency separated CMV-and-HLA carriers, including in an independent cohort. HLA-C-restricted CMV-specific TCR beta clonotypes were dominant in the ex vivo response.

The CDR3 extends over 16 amino acids. V dropped 3 bases and J dropped 1 base, with 15 bases sitting between them. The V call is TRBV12-3 or TRBV12-4, the J call TRBJ2-5; weak D call: TRBD1 (5 bases). Sequences were obtained from PBMCs. This sequence originates from a human donor in good health (CMV status not recorded). Some clones in this sample may be carry-over from other donors' samples. The CDR3 sequence: CASSFGLDSFQETQYF. The CDR3 DNA sequence: TGTGCCAGCAGTTTCGGCCTAGACAGTTTCCAAGAGACCCAGTACTTC.